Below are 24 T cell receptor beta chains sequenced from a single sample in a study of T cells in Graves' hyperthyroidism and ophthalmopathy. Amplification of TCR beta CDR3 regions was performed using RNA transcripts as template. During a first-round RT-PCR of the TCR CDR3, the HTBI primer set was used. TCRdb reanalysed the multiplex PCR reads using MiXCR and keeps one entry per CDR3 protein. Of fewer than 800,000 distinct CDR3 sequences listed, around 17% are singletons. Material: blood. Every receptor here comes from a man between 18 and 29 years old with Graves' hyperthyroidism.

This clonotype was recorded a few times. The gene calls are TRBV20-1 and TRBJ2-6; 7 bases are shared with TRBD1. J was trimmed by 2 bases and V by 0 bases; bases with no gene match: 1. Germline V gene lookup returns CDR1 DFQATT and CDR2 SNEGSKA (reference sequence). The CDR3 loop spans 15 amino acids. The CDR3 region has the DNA TGCAGTGCTAGAGATCAGGGGGCTGGGGCCAACGTCCTGACTTTC. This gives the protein CSARDQGAGANVLTF.

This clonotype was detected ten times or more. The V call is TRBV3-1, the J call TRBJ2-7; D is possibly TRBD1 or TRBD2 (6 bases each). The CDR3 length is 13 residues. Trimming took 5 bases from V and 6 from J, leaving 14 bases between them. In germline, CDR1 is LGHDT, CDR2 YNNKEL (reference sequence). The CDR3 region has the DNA TGTGCCAGCAGCAAGACCGAGGGGGGCGAGCAGTACTTC. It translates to CASSKTEGGEQYF.

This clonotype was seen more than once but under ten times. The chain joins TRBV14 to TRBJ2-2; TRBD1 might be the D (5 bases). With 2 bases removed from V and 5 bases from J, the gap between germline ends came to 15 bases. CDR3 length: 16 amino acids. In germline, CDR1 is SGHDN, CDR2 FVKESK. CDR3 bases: TGTGCCAGCAGCCAATATCCTTCAGGGTTGACCGGGGAGCTGTTTTTT. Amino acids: CASSQYPSGLTGELFF. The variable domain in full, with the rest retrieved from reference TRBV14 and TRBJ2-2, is EAGVTQFPSHSVIEKGQTVTLRCDPISGHDNLYWYRRVMGKEIKFLLHFVKESKQDESGMPNNRFLAERTGGTYSTLKVQPAELEDSGVYFCASSQYPSGLTGELFFGEGSRLTVL.

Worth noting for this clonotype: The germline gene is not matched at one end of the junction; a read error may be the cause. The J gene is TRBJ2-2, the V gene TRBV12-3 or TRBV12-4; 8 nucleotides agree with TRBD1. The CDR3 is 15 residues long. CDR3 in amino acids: CASSPGGAGTGEPFF. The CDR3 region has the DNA TGTGCCAGCAGTCCAGGGGGCGCGGGCACCGGGGAGCCGTTTTTT.

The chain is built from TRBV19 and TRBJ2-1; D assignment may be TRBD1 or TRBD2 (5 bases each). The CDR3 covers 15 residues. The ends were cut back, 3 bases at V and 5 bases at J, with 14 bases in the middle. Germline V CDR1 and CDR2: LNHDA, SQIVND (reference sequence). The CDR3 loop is CASSIWGIGDNEQFF. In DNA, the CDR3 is TGTGCCAGTAGTATTTGGGGGATAGGGGACAATGAGCAGTTCTTC.

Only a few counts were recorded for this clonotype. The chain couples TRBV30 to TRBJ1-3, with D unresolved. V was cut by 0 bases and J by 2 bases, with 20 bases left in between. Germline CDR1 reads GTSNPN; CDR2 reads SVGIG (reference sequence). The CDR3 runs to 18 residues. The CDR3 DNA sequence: TGTGCCTGGAGTGTAGGGCGGAGCTTCCCATCCCCTGGAAACACCATATATTTT. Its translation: CAWSVGRSFPSPGNTIYF.

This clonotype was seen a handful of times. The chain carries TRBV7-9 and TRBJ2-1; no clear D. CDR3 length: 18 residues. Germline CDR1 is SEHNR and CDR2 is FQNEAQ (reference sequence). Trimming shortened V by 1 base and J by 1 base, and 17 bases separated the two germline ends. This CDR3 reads CASSLEFTQSGSYNEQFF. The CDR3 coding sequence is TGTGCCAGCAGCTTAGAGTTCACACAGTCAGGATCCTACAATGAGCAGTTCTTC. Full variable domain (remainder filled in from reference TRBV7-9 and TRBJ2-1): DTGVSQNPRHKITKRGQNVTFRCDPISEHNRLYWYRQTLGQGPEFLTYFQNEAQLEKSRLLSDRFSAERPKGSFSTLEIQRTEQGDSAMYLCASSLEFTQSGSYNEQFFGPGTRLTVL.

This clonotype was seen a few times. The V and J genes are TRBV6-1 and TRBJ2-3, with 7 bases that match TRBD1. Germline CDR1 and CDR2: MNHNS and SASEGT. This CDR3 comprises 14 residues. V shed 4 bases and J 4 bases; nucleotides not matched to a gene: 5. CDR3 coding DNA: TGTGCCAGCAGTGGAGGGGGCCAGTCAGATACGCAGTATTTT. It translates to CASSGGGQSDTQYF.

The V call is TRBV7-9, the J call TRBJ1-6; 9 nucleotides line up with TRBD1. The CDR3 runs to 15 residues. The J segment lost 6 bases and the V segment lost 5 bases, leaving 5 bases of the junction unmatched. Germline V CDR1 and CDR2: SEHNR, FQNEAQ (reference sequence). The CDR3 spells CASSLTGGPNSPLHF. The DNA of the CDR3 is TGTGCCAGCAGCCTAACAGGGGGCCCTAATTCACCCCTCCACTTT.

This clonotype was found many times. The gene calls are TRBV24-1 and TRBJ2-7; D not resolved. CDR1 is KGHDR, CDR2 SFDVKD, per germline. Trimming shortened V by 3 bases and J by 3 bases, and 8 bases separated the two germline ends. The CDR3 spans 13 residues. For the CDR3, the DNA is TGTGCCACCAGTGATGGCGTTTTCTACGAGCAGTACTTC. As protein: CATSDGVFYEQYF.

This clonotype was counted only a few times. The CDR3 region is CATLPGQLYNEQFF. For the CDR3, the DNA is TGTGCCACCTTGCCGGGACAGCTATACAATGAGCAGTTCTTC. The chain combines TRBV10-3 with TRBJ2-1; TRBD1 aligns across 7 bases. Germline CDR1 and CDR2: ENHRY and SYGVKD. CDR3 length equals 14 residues. V gave up 10 bases and J gave up 4 bases; unmatched junction bases: 10.

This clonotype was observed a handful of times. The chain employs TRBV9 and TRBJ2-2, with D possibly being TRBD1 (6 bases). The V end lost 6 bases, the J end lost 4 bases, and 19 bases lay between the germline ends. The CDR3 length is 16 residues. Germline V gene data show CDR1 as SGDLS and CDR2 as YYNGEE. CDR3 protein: CASTSGQGQGTGELFF. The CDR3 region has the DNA TGTGCCAGCACCTCGGGCCAGGGGCAAGGCACCGGGGAGCTGTTTTTT.

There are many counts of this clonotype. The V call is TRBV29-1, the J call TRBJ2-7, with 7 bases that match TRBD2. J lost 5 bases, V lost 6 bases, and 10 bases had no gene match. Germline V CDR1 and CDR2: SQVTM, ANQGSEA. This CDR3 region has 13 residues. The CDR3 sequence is CSVGTTVYHEQYF. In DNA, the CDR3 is TGCAGCGTCGGGACTACCGTATACCACGAGCAGTACTTC.

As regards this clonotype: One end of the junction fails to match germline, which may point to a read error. CDR3 nucleotide sequence: TGCGGCGTTGAACCAGGGGGCGGCACAGATACGCAGTATTTT. Translating it yields CGVEPGGGTDTQYF. The genes are TRBV29-1 and TRBJ2-3; 8 nucleotides line up with TRBD1. The CDR3 loop spans 14 amino acids. CDR1 SQVTM and CDR2 ANQGSEA come from the germline V gene.

In nucleotides, the CDR3 is TGTGCCATCAGTGAGTCGACCATGACCATGAACACTGAAGCTTTCTTT. It codes for CAISESTMTMNTEAFF. The J gene is TRBJ1-1, the V gene TRBV10-3; no clear D gene. The length of the CDR3 is 16 residues. Germline lookup yields CDR1 ENHRY and CDR2 SYGVKD. Trimming cost V 0 bases and J 0 bases, with 11 bases left between them.

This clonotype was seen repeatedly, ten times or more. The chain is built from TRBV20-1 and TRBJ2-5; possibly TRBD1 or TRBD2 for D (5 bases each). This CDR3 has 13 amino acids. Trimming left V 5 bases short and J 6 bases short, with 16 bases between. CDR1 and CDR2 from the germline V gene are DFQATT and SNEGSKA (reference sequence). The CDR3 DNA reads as TGCAGTGCTGGGGGACCAGCGACGAAGACCCAGTACTTC. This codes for CSAGGPATKTQYF.

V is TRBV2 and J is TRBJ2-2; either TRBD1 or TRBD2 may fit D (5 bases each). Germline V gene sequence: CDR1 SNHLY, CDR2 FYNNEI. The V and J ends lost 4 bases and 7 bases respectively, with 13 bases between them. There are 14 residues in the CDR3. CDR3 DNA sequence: TGTGCCAGCAGTGGTTGGCAGGGACGCGGGGAGCTGTTTTTT. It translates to CASSGWQGRGELFF.

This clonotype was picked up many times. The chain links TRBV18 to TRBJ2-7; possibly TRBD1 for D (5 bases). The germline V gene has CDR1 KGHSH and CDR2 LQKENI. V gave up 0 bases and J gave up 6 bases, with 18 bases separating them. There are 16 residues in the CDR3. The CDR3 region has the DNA TGTGCCAGCTCACCACCGGGCCTGTGGCAGGGCGGCGAGCAGTACTTC. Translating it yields CASSPPGLWQGGEQYF.

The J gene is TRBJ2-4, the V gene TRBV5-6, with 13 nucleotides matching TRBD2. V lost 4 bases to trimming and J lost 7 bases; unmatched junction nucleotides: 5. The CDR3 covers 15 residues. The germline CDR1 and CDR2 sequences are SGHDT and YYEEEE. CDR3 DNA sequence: TGTGCCAGCAGCCGACTAGCGGGAGGTCCCAACATTCAGTACTTC. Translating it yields CASSRLAGGPNIQYF. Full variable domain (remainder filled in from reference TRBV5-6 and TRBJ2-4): DAGVTQSPTHLIKTRGQQVTLRCSPKSGHDTVSWYQQALGQGPQFIFQYYEEEERQRGNFPDRFSGHQFPNYSSELNVNALLLGDSALYLCASSRLAGGPNIQYFGAGTRLSVL.

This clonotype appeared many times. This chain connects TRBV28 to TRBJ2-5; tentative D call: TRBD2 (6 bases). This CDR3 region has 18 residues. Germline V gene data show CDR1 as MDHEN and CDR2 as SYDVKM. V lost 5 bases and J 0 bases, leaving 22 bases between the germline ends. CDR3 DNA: TGTGCCAGCAGTCCTCAAGCCAACAGGAGGGCGTACCAAGAGACCCAGTACTTC. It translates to CASSPQANRRAYQETQYF.

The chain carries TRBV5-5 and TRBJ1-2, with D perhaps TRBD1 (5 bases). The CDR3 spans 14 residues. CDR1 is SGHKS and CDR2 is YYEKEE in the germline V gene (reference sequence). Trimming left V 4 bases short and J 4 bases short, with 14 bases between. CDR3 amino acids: CASSPEGGVYGYTF. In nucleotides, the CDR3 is TGTGCCAGCAGCCCCGAGGGAGGGGTCTATGGCTACACCTTC.

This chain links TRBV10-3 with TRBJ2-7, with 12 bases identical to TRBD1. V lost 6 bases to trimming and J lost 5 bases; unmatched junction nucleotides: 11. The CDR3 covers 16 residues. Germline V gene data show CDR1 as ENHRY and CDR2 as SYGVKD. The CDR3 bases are TGTGCCATCAGCGGGGGGACAGGGGGCGTTTTAAACGAGCAGTACTTC. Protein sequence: CAISGGTGGVLNEQYF.

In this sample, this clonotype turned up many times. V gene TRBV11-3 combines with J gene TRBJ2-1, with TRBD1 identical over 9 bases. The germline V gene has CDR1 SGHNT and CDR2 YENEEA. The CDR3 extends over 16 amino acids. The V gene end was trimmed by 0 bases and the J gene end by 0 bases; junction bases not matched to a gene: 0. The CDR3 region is CASSLEGQGSYNEQFF. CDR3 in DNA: TGTGCCAGCAGCTTAGAGGGACAGGGCTCCTACAATGAGCAGTTCTTC.

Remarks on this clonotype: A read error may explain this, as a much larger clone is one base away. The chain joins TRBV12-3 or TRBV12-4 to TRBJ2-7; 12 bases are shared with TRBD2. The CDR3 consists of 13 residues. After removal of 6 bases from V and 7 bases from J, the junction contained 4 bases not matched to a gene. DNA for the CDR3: TGTGCCAGCAGCACTACTAGCGGGGGGGAGCAGTACTTC. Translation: CASSTTSGGEQYF.